These 14 T cell receptor beta chains were sequenced from one sample in a study of CD8 T cells in Susac syndrome. RNA amounts of roughly 0.45 to 1 ug underwent reverse transcription with random hexamers. In TCRdb, the immunoSEQ multiplex PCR reads were re-called with MiXCR into one record per CDR3 protein. The repertoire consists of more than 200,000 distinct CDR3 sequences, with 90% to 95% occurring once and the leading ten covering about 0.13%. Sequenced sample: CD8+ T cells from PBMCs. Source of these receptors: a human donor with multiple sclerosis.

This clonotype was picked up one time. The V call is TRBV3-1, the J call TRBJ2-5; no firm D call. V lost 0 bases and J 5 bases, leaving 13 bases between the germline ends. The CDR3 runs to 15 residues. The V gene's germline CDR1 is LGHDT and CDR2 YNNKEL (reference sequence). The CDR3 DNA reads as TGTGCCAGCAGCCAAGATATTCAGCGAAGGGAGACCCAGTACTTC. It is translated as CASSQDIQRRETQYF.

The chain joins TRBV6-5 to TRBJ2-1; TRBD2 agrees at 7 bases. CDR1 is MNHEY, CDR2 SVGAGI, per germline. This CDR3 spans 16 amino acids. Germline trimming cut 0 bases from V and 2 bases from J; bases unmatched to any gene: 4. CDR3 sequence (DNA): TGTGCCAGCAGTTACTCCGCACGGGGGGCCTACAATGAGCAGTTCTTC. As protein: CASSYSARGAYNEQFF.

The V and J genes are TRBV4-2 and TRBJ2-7; D is possibly TRBD1 or TRBD2 (5 bases each). The CDR3 length is 18 residues. Germline V gene data show CDR1 as LGHNA and CDR2 as YNFKEQ. V lost 0 bases, J lost 2 bases, and 20 bases lay in between. CDR3 sequence (DNA): TGTGCCAGCAGCCAAGATTTGGCTATAGTAAGAGGGGCCTACGAGCAGTACTTC. Protein product: CASSQDLAIVRGAYEQYF.

This clonotype was seen once. The rearrangement links TRBV19 to TRBJ2-1, with D possibly TRBD2 on 6 matching bases. The V and J ends lost 5 bases and 9 bases respectively, with 14 bases between them. The germline gives CDR1 LNHDA, CDR2 SQIVND (reference sequence). The CDR3 has 13 amino acids. The CDR3 spells CASSGWEEGEQFF. DNA of the CDR3: TGTGCCAGTAGTGGGTGGGAGGAAGGTGAGCAGTTCTTC.

DNA of the CDR3: TGTGCCAGCAGCTATGGGGGGCAGGGCCCTGGAGAGACCCAGTACTTC. Encoded protein: CASSYGGQGPGETQYF. The rearrangement joins TRBV7-8 to TRBJ2-5; D is tentatively TRBD1 or TRBD2 (6 bases each). The CDR3 runs 16 residues. Trimming took 4 bases from V and 4 from J, leaving 19 bases between them. Germline CDR1 SGHVS, CDR2 FQNEAQ.

The J gene is TRBJ2-1, the V gene TRBV27; D gene uncertain. Germline loops: CDR1 MNHEY, CDR2 SMNVEV (reference sequence). The CDR3 runs 13 residues. V gave up 7 bases and J gave up 6 bases, with 13 bases separating them. The CDR3 coding sequence is TGTGCCAGCATCCCGGGTCTGGGCAATGAGCAGTTCTTC. Translating it yields CASIPGLGNEQFF.

The CDR3 reads CASRTSPTGWSYEQYF. DNA of the CDR3: TGTGCCAGCAGGACAAGCCCGACAGGGTGGAGTTACGAGCAGTACTTC. This chain joins TRBV6-1 and TRBJ2-7; TRBD1 matches 7 bases. J was trimmed by 4 bases and V by 6 bases; bases with no gene match: 15. Germline V CDR1 and CDR2: MNHNS, SASEGT. The CDR3 runs 16 residues.

This chain links TRBV24-1 with TRBJ2-1, with a tentative D call TRBD1 (6 bases). Looked up from germline, CDR1 is KGHDR and CDR2 is SFDVKD. The V end lost 6 bases, the J end lost 0 bases, and 17 bases lay between the germline ends. The CDR3 extends over 17 amino acids. CDR3 residues: CATSPNRALSSYNEQFF. DNA of the CDR3: TGTGCCACCAGTCCGAACAGGGCCCTGAGCTCCTACAATGAGCAGTTCTTC.

The chain combines TRBV27 with TRBJ2-1, with a tentative D call TRBD1 (6 bases). This CDR3 contains 13 residues. The germline V gene encodes CDR1 MNHEY and CDR2 SMNVEV (reference sequence). Trimming took 7 bases from V and 7 from J, leaving 14 bases between them. This chain's CDR3 is CASKRGFGNEQFF. Here the CDR3 DNA reads TGTGCCAGCAAAAGGGGGTTCGGGAATGAGCAGTTCTTC.

The chain joins TRBV27 to TRBJ2-2; no reliable D call. The germline CDR1 and CDR2 sequences are MNHEY and SMNVEV (reference sequence). The CDR3 extends over 13 amino acids. Trimming removed 5 bases from V and 5 bases from J, with 9 bases in between. CDR3: CASSVLGTGELFF. CDR3 coding DNA: TGTGCCAGCAGTGTGTTGGGTACCGGGGAGCTGTTTTTT.

This sequence joins TRBV2 and TRBJ1-2; weak D call: TRBD1 (5 bases). V lost 5 bases to trimming and J lost 3 bases, with 19 bases between them. The CDR3 consists of 16 residues. CDR1 is SNHLY, CDR2 FYNNEI, per germline. The CDR3 region is CASSSGAIGIDYGYTF. The CDR3 DNA reads as TGTGCCAGCAGTTCCGGGGCAATCGGGATCGACTATGGCTACACCTTC.

V gene TRBV7-6 combines with J gene TRBJ2-5; either TRBD1 or TRBD2 may supply D (5 bases each). The length of the CDR3 is 14 residues. The germline CDR1 and CDR2 sequences are SGHVS and FNYEAQ. The germline V and J ends were trimmed by 5 bases and 5 bases, with 15 bases remaining between them. The CDR3 loop reads CASSLRGPRETQYF. CDR3 DNA sequence: TGTGCCAGCAGCCTACGGGGACCAAGGGAGACCCAGTACTTC.

The table lists this clonotype with a few counts. The CDR3 region is CATSPSPGPNQPQHF. The CDR3 DNA reads as TGTGCCACCAGCCCCTCCCCGGGACCAAATCAGCCCCAGCATTTT. The chain recombines TRBV15 with TRBJ1-5; possible D gene TRBD1, 5 bases. Trimming shortened V by 5 bases and J by 4 bases, and 15 bases separated the two germline ends. This CDR3 spans 15 amino acids. The germline V gene has CDR1 LNHNV and CDR2 YYDKDF (reference sequence).

The table lists this clonotype with a few counts. The rearrangement uses TRBV5-6 and TRBJ2-5; D unclear. The CDR3 spans 12 residues. The V end was cut by 1 base, the J end by 5 bases, with 6 bases between. Germline V gives CDR1 SGHDT, CDR2 YYEEEE. CDR3 protein: CASSLSWETQYF. For the CDR3, the DNA is TGTGCCAGCAGCTTGTCGTGGGAGACCCAGTACTTC.